This T cell receptor (beta chain) was recorded in a study of control samples from healthy donors and cancer patients (TCRdb year 2020). This clone was seen a few times. The clone's antigen remains unknown. The record has no base qualities; no much larger clone is one base away. CDR1 and CDR2 were assigned from the germline V gene as MNHNS and SASEGT. The germline ends are 9 bases apart after V is trimmed by 2 bases and J by 2 bases. The CDR3 goes from the cysteine to the phenylalanine over 14 residues. Only the CDR3 part of the read is kept: 42 bases, read in frame from the first base. Libraries were built with the immunoSEQ multiplex PCR assay. This is the immuneACCESS table as TCRdb keeps it, with only in-frame sequences that have V and J called. A part of the clones is gone; compared with another copy, unresolved V genes explain less than half, and the rest is unexplained. This sample lists about 230,000 clones; almost 85% were detected once. The ten top clones hold less than 15% of the sample.

This chain joins TRBV6-1 to TRBJ2-5; no confident D gene assignment can be made. This TCR was recovered from a woman aged 55-75 years with lung cancer. The sample consisted of PBMCs. The CDR3 here reads CASSEMAGQETQYF. The DNA is TGTGCCAGCAGTGAAATGGCAGGACAAGAGACCCAGTACTTC.